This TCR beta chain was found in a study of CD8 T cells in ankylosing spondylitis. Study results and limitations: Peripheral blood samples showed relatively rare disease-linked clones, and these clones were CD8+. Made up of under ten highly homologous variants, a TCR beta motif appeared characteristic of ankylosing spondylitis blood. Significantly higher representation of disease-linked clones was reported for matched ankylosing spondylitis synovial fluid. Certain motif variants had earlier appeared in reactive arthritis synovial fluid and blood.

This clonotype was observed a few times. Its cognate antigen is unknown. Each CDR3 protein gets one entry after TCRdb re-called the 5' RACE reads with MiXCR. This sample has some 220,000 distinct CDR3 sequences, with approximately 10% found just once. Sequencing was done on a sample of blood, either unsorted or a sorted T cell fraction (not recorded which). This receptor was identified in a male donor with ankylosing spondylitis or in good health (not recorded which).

CDR3 in amino acids: CASSLDSGTALHF. The CDR3 DNA follows: TGTGCCAGCTCACTGGACTCCGGGACAGCCCTCCACTTT. The chain couples TRBV18 to TRBJ1-6; the match to TRBD1 covers 7 bases. This CDR3 is 13 amino acids long. Germline CDR1 KGHSH, CDR2 LQKENI. With 4 bases clipped from V and 14 bases from J, the junction kept 8 bases outside the gene matches.